These 24 T cell receptor beta chains were sequenced from one sample in a study of cytomegalovirus exposure and HLA in healthy donors. It was with 60 Vbeta and 13 Jbeta primers that the PCR ran. Data came from immunoSEQ multiplex PCR; TCRdb stores just in-frame clones and leaves some out. Of roughly 180,000 clones in the sample, 80% to 90% were seen once. Sequenced input: PBMCs. Receptor source: a girl aged 10-17 years in good health and CMV-seropositive.

This chain joins TRBV23-1 and TRBJ2-7; D might be TRBD1 (5 bases). TRBV23-1 is designated an ORF whose function remains uncertain. The CDR3 has 16 residues. Trimming removed 0 bases at V and 0 bases at J, with 12 bases between. Here the CDR3 DNA reads TGCGCCAGCAGTCAATCGGACACTCGCCTCTCCTACGAGCAGTACTTC. Translation: CASSQSDTRLSYEQYF.

The rearrangement uses TRBV5-4 and TRBJ2-7; 9 bases are shared with TRBD1. The CDR3 consists of 14 residues. Per germline, CDR1 SGHNT and CDR2 YYREEE (reference sequence). V shed 4 bases, J shed 2 bases, and the junction held 4 bases outside the gene matches. CDR3 coding DNA: TGTGCCAGCAGCCTACAGGGGGCCCCCTACGAGCAGTACTTC. Its protein is CASSLQGAPYEQYF.

The sample holds a few counts of this clone. The rearrangement uses TRBV4-1 and TRBJ2-1, with D perhaps TRBD2 (6 bases). Trimming cost V 1 base and J 3 bases, with 10 bases left between them. Germline values: CDR1 MGHRA, CDR2 YSYEKL. CDR3 length equals 15 residues. The CDR3 DNA reads as TGCGCCAGCAGCCAAGCCGCGGGGAGCTACAATGAGCAGTTCTTC. Its translation: CASSQAAGSYNEQFF.

The chain employs TRBV5-4 and TRBJ1-1; D perhaps matches TRBD1 (5 bases). Germline V gives CDR1 SGHNT, CDR2 YYREEE (reference sequence). V gave up 1 base and J gave up 2 bases, with 9 bases separating them. The CDR3 is 14 residues long. The CDR3 reads CASSLKGENTEAFF. In nucleotides, the CDR3 is TGTGCCAGCAGCTTGAAAGGGGAAAACACTGAAGCTTTCTTT.

The rearrangement links TRBV5-4 to TRBJ2-7, with 7 nucleotides matching TRBD2. The CDR3 sequence is 14 residues long. The germline CDR1 and CDR2 sequences are SGHNT and YYREEE (reference sequence). Germline trimming cut 4 bases from V and 4 bases from J; bases unmatched to any gene: 8. CDR3 coding DNA: TGTGCCAGCAGCGCGGGCGGGGGACCTTACGAGCAGTACTTC. It is translated as CASSAGGGPYEQYF.

The chain joins TRBV10-3 to TRBJ1-1; D is unresolved. CDR1 is ENHRY and CDR2 is SYGVKD in the germline V gene. Trimming stripped 7 bases from V and 3 bases from J, with 12 bases between. The CDR3 length is 13 residues. Here the CDR3 DNA reads TGTGCCATCAACCGAGGTACGGACACTGAAGCTTTCTTT. This sequence encodes CAINRGTDTEAFF.

The rearrangement links TRBV5-4 to TRBJ2-5, with 8 bases that match TRBD2. The germline gives CDR1 SGHNT, CDR2 YYREEE (reference sequence). The CDR3 runs 14 residues. The V segment lost 0 bases and the J segment 2 bases; nucleotides outside the gene matches: 0. CDR3 amino acids: CASSLAGGQETQYF. CDR3 DNA: TGTGCCAGCAGCTTGGCGGGGGGGCAAGAGACCCAGTACTTC.

The rearrangement joins TRBV27 to TRBJ1-5; unclear D gene. CDR1 is MNHEY, CDR2 SMNVEV, per germline (reference sequence). The CDR3 spans 14 residues. Trimming shortened V by 3 bases and J by 2 bases, and 8 bases separated the two germline ends. CDR3 in amino acids: CASSFKSGNQPQHF. DNA of the CDR3: TGTGCCAGCAGTTTTAAATCGGGCAATCAGCCCCAGCATTTT.

J is TRBJ2-5 and V is TRBV19; no definite D call. The germline V gene encodes CDR1 LNHDA and CDR2 SQIVND (reference sequence). V was cut by 5 bases and J by 5 bases, with 6 bases left in between. The CDR3 runs to 11 residues. For the CDR3, the DNA is TGTGCCAGTAGTTCAGCGGAGACCCAGTACTTC. Protein sequence: CASSSAETQYF.

This clone has a single count. The V and J genes are TRBV12-5 and TRBJ2-5, with D maybe TRBD1 (6 bases). The CDR3 totals 12 residues. The germline V and J ends were trimmed by 6 bases and 4 bases, with 9 bases remaining between them. Germline-derived CDR1 and CDR2 are LGHNT and FRNRAP. CDR3 nucleotides: TGTGCTAGTGGGGGGGCCGGAGAGACCCAGTACTTC. Its translation is CASGGAGETQYF. Using reference TRBV12-5 and TRBJ2-5 for the parts outside the CDR3, the full variable domain is DARVTQTPRHKVTEMGQEVTMRCQPILGHNTVFWYRQTMMQGLELLAYFRNRAPLDDSGMPKDRFSAEMPDATLATLKIQPSEPRDSAVYFCASGGAGETQYFGPGTRLLVL.

Written as DNA, the CDR3 is TGCGCCAGCAGCCCGGGAGCGGGGAATCTAAAGAACTATGGCTACACCTTC. It translates to CASSPGAGNLKNYGYTF. The V gene is TRBV4-1, the J gene TRBJ1-2; D is unresolved. The CDR3 runs 17 residues. Germline values: CDR1 MGHRA, CDR2 YSYEKL. Trimming took off 4 bases at V and 2 bases at J, with 20 bases between the two ends.

The chain carries TRBV30 and TRBJ1-3, with D uncertain. The CDR3 is made up of 14 amino acids. Germline assignment: CDR1 GTSNPN and CDR2 SVGIG (reference sequence). The V gene lost 5 bases and the J gene lost 0 bases, with 11 bases spanning the gap. CDR3 loop: CAWLHSFSGNTIYF. CDR3 nucleotides: TGTGCCTGGCTCCACTCATTCTCTGGAAACACCATATATTTT.

The chain is built from TRBV27 and TRBJ2-3; 12 bases align to TRBD2. CDR1 and CDR2 from the germline V gene are MNHEY and SMNVEV (reference sequence). V shed 3 bases and J 4 bases; nucleotides not matched to a gene: 2. CDR3 length: 15 amino acids. Written as DNA, the CDR3 is TGTGCCAGCAGTTTTCTAGCGGGGGGGGCAGATACGCAGTATTTT. Translating gives CASSFLAGGADTQYF.

V and J are TRBV5-1 and TRBJ1-2, with TRBD1 matching 8 bases. CDR1 SGHRS and CDR2 YFSETQ come from the germline V gene. Trimming cost V 4 bases and J 3 bases; bases outside gene matches: 5. The CDR3 totals 14 residues. The CDR3 sequence is CASSAQGADYGYTF. The CDR3 region has the DNA TGCGCCAGCAGCGCGCAGGGGGCCGACTATGGCTACACCTTC.

This clone was found a few times. J is TRBJ2-7 and V is TRBV2, with 8 bases matching TRBD1. From germline, CDR1 is SNHLY and CDR2 FYNNEI. The J segment lost 0 bases and the V segment lost 6 bases, leaving 7 bases of the junction unmatched. This CDR3 is built from 15 residues. DNA for the CDR3: TGTGCCAGCAGCGACTGGGACAGGAGCTCCTACGAGCAGTACTTC. As protein: CASSDWDRSSYEQYF.

This chain links TRBV5-6 with TRBJ2-7; D is uncertain. V was trimmed by 4 bases and J by 4 bases, leaving 9 bases between them. The CDR3 loop spans 12 amino acids. Germline V CDR1 and CDR2: SGHDT, YYEEEE. The CDR3 DNA reads as TGTGCCAGCAGCGTAACAGATTACGAGCAGTACTTC. Translating it yields CASSVTDYEQYF.

The chain uses TRBV7-2 and TRBJ2-1; D unresolved. CDR1 SGHTA and CDR2 FQGNSA come from the germline V gene. The CDR3 runs to 16 residues. Trimming took 1 base from V and 0 from J, leaving 10 bases between them. Written as DNA, the CDR3 is TGTGCCAGCAGCTTAGATGTGATCAGCTCCTACAATGAGCAGTTCTTC. Amino acids: CASSLDVISSYNEQFF.

The V gene is TRBV9, the J gene TRBJ2-1; 9 bases match TRBD2. The germline CDR1 and CDR2 sequences are SGDLS and YYNGEE. The V and J ends lost 0 bases and 4 bases, in that order; junction bases with no gene match: 8. The CDR3 totals 17 residues. The CDR3 coding sequence is TGTGCCAGCAGCGTAGCTATAACTAGCGGGTTGTACAATGAGCAGTTCTTC. This sequence encodes CASSVAITSGLYNEQFF.

The rearrangement links TRBV5-1 to TRBJ2-3, with 14 bases aligning to TRBD2. With V trimmed by 4 bases and J by 4 bases, 11 bases remained unmatched. The CDR3 loop spans 18 amino acids. Germline V gene data show CDR1 as SGHRS and CDR2 as YFSETQ. The CDR3 DNA sequence: TGCGCCAGCAGCAACCCGGGACTAGCGGGGGCGGGGTCAGATACGCAGTATTTT. This gives the protein CASSNPGLAGAGSDTQYF.

For this clone: The sample holds other DNA sequences that translate to the same CDR3. V and J are TRBV5-6 and TRBJ1-2; 10 nucleotides line up with TRBD1. CDR3 length: 14 residues. The junction had 2 bases not matched to a gene; V was cut back by 4 bases and J by 2 bases. CDR1 is SGHDT and CDR2 is YYEEEE in the germline V gene. CDR3 bases: TGTGCCAGCAGCCAGGGACAGGGGAACTATGGCTACACCTTC. It is translated as CASSQGQGNYGYTF. Full variable domain (rest looked up from reference TRBV5-6 and TRBJ1-2): DAGVTQSPTHLIKTRGQQVTLRCSPKSGHDTVSWYQQALGQGPQFIFQYYEEEERQRGNFPDRFSGHQFPNYSSELNVNALLLGDSALYLCASSQGQGNYGYTFGSGTRLTVV.

This chain joins TRBV30 and TRBJ1-2, with TRBD1 matching 7 bases. Germline V gives CDR1 GTSNPN, CDR2 SVGIG (reference sequence). With V trimmed by 8 bases and J by 0 bases, 12 bases remained unmatched. The CDR3 totals 15 residues. The chain's CDR3 is CATYRDRLTNYGYTF. Here the CDR3 DNA reads TGTGCCACATATCGGGACAGACTTACTAACTATGGCTACACCTTC.

The gene calls are TRBV7-2 and TRBJ1-1; 7 bases map to TRBD1. Germline CDR1 is SGHTA and CDR2 is FQGNSA. With 5 bases clipped from V and 2 bases from J, the junction kept 8 bases outside the gene matches. The CDR3 consists of 15 residues. CDR3 nucleotide sequence: TGTGCCAGCAGCCCGACGACAGGGAGAAACACTGAAGCTTTCTTT. Protein: CASSPTTGRNTEAFF. The full variable domain, with the rest looked up from reference TRBV7-2 and TRBJ1-1, is GAGVSQSPSNKVTEKGKDVELRCDPISGHTALYWYRQSLGQGLEFLIYFQGNSAPDKSGLPSDRFSAERTGGSVSTLTIQRTQQEDSAVYLCASSPTTGRNTEAFFGQGTRLTVV.

This chain uses TRBV7-7 with TRBJ1-2; 10 nucleotides align to TRBD1. The CDR3 covers 19 residues. Germline-derived CDR1 and CDR2 are SSHAT and FNYEAQ (reference sequence). DNA for the CDR3: TGTACTAGCAGCTTAGCCGAAAAAGCCGGGACAGGGGTGATCTATGGCTACACCTTC. This translates into CTSSLAEKAGTGVIYGYTF.

The chain employs TRBV19 and TRBJ1-1; 9 positions match TRBD1. Germline CDR1 LNHDA, CDR2 SQIVND (reference sequence). V dropped 7 bases and J dropped 11; count of bases not matched to a gene: 11. This CDR3 contains 13 residues. The DNA of the CDR3 is TGTGCCAGTACCCCGAACCGGGACAGGGCTGCTTTCTTT. The encoded protein is CASTPNRDRAAFF.